Each of the 8 T cell receptor beta chains below was sequenced from the same sample in a study of blood T cell repertoires in COVID-19. Measured with immunoSEQ multiplex PCR; TCRdb has only the in-frame clones, and not every one. The sample yields some 350,000 clones, 80% to 90% seen once. Sequenced input: PBMCs or T cells enriched from blood (not recorded which). The receptors derive from a man younger than 35 who had recovered from COVID-19.

J is TRBJ1-1 and V is TRBV9, with unresolved D. The germline CDR1 and CDR2 sequences are SGDLS and YYNGEE. V dropped 1 base and J dropped 4 bases, with 14 bases sitting between them. The CDR3 covers 15 residues. CDR3 residues: CASSVLGLSATEAFF. CDR3 coding DNA: TGTGCCAGCAGCGTATTGGGCCTCTCGGCCACTGAAGCTTTCTTT.

This clone was detected once. The V gene is TRBV3-1 (or the pseudogene TRBV3-2), the J gene TRBJ2-7; 11 bases map to TRBD2. The CDR3 spans 16 residues. Germline values: CDR1 LGHDT, CDR2 YNNKEL (reference sequence). V shed 4 bases and J 3 bases; nucleotides not matched to a gene: 8. CDR3 region: CASSLALAGEGYEQYF. The CDR3 bases are TGTGCCAGCAGCCTCGCACTAGCGGGAGAAGGCTACGAGCAGTACTTC.

This clone was detected a few times. The gene calls are TRBV2 and TRBJ1-1; 12 bases match TRBD1. Germline CDR1 and CDR2: SNHLY and FYNNEI. V dropped 6 bases and J dropped 5; count of bases not matched to a gene: 4. This CDR3 comprises 14 residues. CDR3 coding DNA: TGTGCCAGCAGGGGACAGGGGGCGAAGACTGAAGCTTTCTTT. This codes for CASRGQGAKTEAFF.

The rearrangement joins TRBV10-2 to TRBJ1-5; no definite D call. Trimming left V 5 bases short and J 0 bases short, with 11 bases between. In germline, CDR1 is WSHSY, CDR2 SAAADI. This CDR3 spans 15 amino acids. CDR3 region: CASSTRIDSNQPQHF. Here the CDR3 DNA reads TGCGCCAGCAGTACCAGAATTGATAGCAATCAGCCCCAGCATTTT.

This clone was observed once. This chain links TRBV19 with TRBJ2-1; tentatively, D is TRBD2 (6 bases). The CDR3 has 16 amino acids. The V end was cut by 2 bases, the J end by 0 bases, with 11 bases between. Germline loops: CDR1 LNHDA, CDR2 SQIVND (reference sequence). The CDR3 sequence: CASSIFAGGSYNEQFF. The CDR3, as DNA: TGTGCCAGTAGTATATTTGCCGGGGGCTCCTACAATGAGCAGTTCTTC. The full variable domain, its missing parts supplied by reference TRBV19 and TRBJ2-1, is DGGITQSPKYLFRKEGQNVTLSCEQNLNHDAMYWYRQDPGQGLRLIYYSQIVNDFQKGDIAEGYSVSREKKESFPLTVTSAQKNPTAFYLCASSIFAGGSYNEQFFGPGTRLTVL.

The gene calls are TRBV27 and TRBJ1-1; 7 bases fit TRBD1. V lost 6 bases to trimming and J lost 3 bases; unmatched junction nucleotides: 7. CDR3 length: 14 residues. From germline, CDR1 is MNHEY and CDR2 SMNVEV (reference sequence). This chain's CDR3 is CASSPGQVHTEAFF. The CDR3 DNA reads TGTGCCAGCAGCCCAGGACAGGTTCACACTGAAGCTTTCTTT.

The gene calls are TRBV12-3 or TRBV12-4 and TRBJ1-1; D remains ambiguous. Deletions cut 4 bases from V and 3 bases from J, with 9 bases between. The CDR3 extends over 13 amino acids. The CDR3 DNA follows: TGTGCCAGCAGTTCCCCAGTGGACACTGAAGCTTTCTTT. Its translation: CASSSPVDTEAFF.

The chain is built from TRBV2 and TRBJ2-7; D is unclear. This CDR3 comprises 14 residues. The germline gives CDR1 SNHLY, CDR2 FYNNEI. V gave up 1 base and J gave up 2 bases, with 9 bases separating them. In nucleotides, the CDR3 is TGTGCCAGCAGTGAAGAGCATGTTACCTACGAGCAGTACTTC. Translated, it gives CASSEEHVTYEQYF.